This entry is about one TCR beta chain. What it binds is unknown. Adults of Caucasian background living in Nashville, Tennessee made up all donors. This sample was included in a study of shared clonotypes between healthy human individuals. CDR1 is SGHVS, CDR2 FQNEAQ, per germline. J gave up 0 bases and V 5 bases, and 8 bases lay outside the gene matches. This CDR3 is built from 19 residues. At the deep level, the assay was run. Sequenced by immunoSEQ multiplex PCR; TCRdb stores in-frame clones only, minus some. The table includes over 400,000 clones, 90% to 96% detected once. Study-level results: A reduction in generation probabilities was seen for non-shared clonotypes relative to those shared by all four donors. Despite large depth, rarefaction showed incomplete sorted-subset sequencing.

This TCR was sampled from a woman in her 30s in good health. Sequences were obtained from naive CD4+ T cells sorted from blood. The sample's subset: CD45RA+ positively selected. The chain has TRBV7-8 and TRBJ2-6, with 12 bases matching TRBD2. CDR3 in amino acids: CASSTPSGRARSGANVLTF. The CDR3 DNA reads as TGTGCCAGCAGCACCCCTAGCGGGAGGGCCCGCTCTGGGGCCAACGTCCTGACTTTC.